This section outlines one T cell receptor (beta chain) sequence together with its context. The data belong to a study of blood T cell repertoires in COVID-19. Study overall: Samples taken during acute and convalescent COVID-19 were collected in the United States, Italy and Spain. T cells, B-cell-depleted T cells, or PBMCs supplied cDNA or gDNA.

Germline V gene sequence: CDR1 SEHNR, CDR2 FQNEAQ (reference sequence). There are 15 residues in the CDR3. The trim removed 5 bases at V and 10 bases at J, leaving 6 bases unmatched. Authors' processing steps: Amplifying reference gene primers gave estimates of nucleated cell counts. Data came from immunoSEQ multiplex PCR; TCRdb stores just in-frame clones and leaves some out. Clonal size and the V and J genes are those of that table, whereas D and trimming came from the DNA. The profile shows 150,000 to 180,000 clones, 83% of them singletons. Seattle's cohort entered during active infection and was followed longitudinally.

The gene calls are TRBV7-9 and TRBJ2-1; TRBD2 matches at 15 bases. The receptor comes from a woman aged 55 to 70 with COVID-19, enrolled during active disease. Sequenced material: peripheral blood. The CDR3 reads CASSPGLAGGLEQFF. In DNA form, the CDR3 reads TGTGCCAGCAGCCCAGGACTAGCGGGGGGGTTGGAGCAGTTCTTC. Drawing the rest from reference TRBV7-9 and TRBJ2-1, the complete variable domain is DTGVSQNPRHKITKRGQNVTFRCDPISEHNRLYWYRQTLGQGPEFLTYFQNEAQLEKSRLLSDRFSAERPKGSFSTLEIQRTEQGDSAMYLCASSPGLAGGLEQFFGPGTRLTVL.